This passage covers 11 T cell receptor beta chains from one sample sequenced in a study of blood T cells in healthy people across ages. Together with a sample-barcoded 5' primer, a J-beta primer mix was included in a second PCR lasting about 6 to 11 cycles. TCRdb reanalysed the 5' RACE reads using MiXCR and keeps one entry per CDR3 protein. The table includes around 800,000 distinct CDR3 sequences, around 24% detected once. The same sample was also studied in work on T cells of mothers and their children.

Sequenced input: blood. These receptors were taken from a boy aged 5-17 years in good health.

This clonotype was seen a handful of times. The rearrangement uses TRBV27 and TRBJ2-5; 9 bases are a match to TRBD1. The DNA matches TRBJ2-7 better at its end, which makes the J call doubtful. Germline loops: CDR1 MNHEY, CDR2 SMNVEV (reference sequence). The CDR3 extends over 15 amino acids. The CDR3 spells CASSLRGTGLFEQYF. As DNA, the CDR3 is TGTGCCAGCAGTTTACGGGGGACAGGGCTGTTCGAGCAGTACTTC.

A word on this clonotype: The junction differs from germline at one of its ends, possibly a read error. The chain employs TRBV6-5 and TRBJ1-4; D remains unclear. CDR3 length: 13 amino acids. Germline values: CDR1 MNHEY, CDR2 SVGAGI. In nucleotides, the CDR3 is TGTGCCAGCAGTTACTCGAGGACGGCGGACCGCCTTTTT. Residues: CASSYSRTADRLF.

The V call is TRBV27, the J call TRBJ2-1; 8 nucleotides match TRBD2. V trimming: 2 bases; J trimming: 1 base; junction bases outside the gene matches: 10. Germline V gene data show CDR1 as MNHEY and CDR2 as SMNVEV (reference sequence). This CDR3 is 18 amino acids long. The CDR3 bases are TGTGCCAGCAGTTTAGATGGTAGCGGGGTGGGGTCCTACAATGAGCAGTTCTTC. It specifies CASSLDGSGVGSYNEQFF.

There are a few counts of this clonotype. The chain recombines TRBV2 with TRBJ2-5; D may be TRBD2 (5 bases). Germline CDR1 is SNHLY and CDR2 is FYNNEI. V shed 7 bases and J shed 5 bases, with 17 bases lying between them. This CDR3 has 14 residues. The CDR3 DNA reads TGTGCCAGCACCGAAGGTGGAATAGCGGAGACCCAGTACTTC. Translation: CASTEGGIAETQYF.

The genes are TRBV29-1 and TRBJ2-4, with 8 positions matching TRBD2. CDR1 SQVTM and CDR2 ANQGSEA come from the germline V gene. With 7 bases clipped from V and 4 bases from J, the junction kept 9 bases outside the gene matches. This CDR3 contains 14 residues. The CDR3: CSGGRGTRKNIQYF. CDR3 coding DNA: TGCAGCGGTGGTCGTGGGACTAGAAAAAACATTCAGTACTTC.

V usage is TRBV6-5 and J usage is TRBJ2-7, with D perhaps matching TRBD2 (5 bases). V shed 7 bases and J shed 1 base, with 11 bases lying between them. This CDR3 is 13 amino acids long. Germline CDR1 reads MNHEY; CDR2 reads SVGAGI. The CDR3 DNA reads as TGTGCCAGCACCGGACTCCCGTCCTACGAGCAGTACTTC. This translates into CASTGLPSYEQYF.

The chain couples TRBV4-2 to TRBJ1-3; D is perhaps TRBD1 (5 bases). The V end lost 1 base, the J end lost 0 bases, and 10 bases lay between the germline ends. The CDR3 sequence is 16 residues long. Germline V lookup: CDR1 LGHNA, CDR2 YNFKEQ. DNA of the CDR3: TGTGCCAGCAGCCAAGGACCAGGGCTCTCTGGAAACACCATATATTTT. It specifies CASSQGPGLSGNTIYF.

This clonotype was counted at least ten times. The chain combines TRBV6-5 with TRBJ2-4; D remains ambiguous. Trimming removed 2 bases from V and 6 bases from J, with 11 bases in between. The germline V gene has CDR1 MNHEY and CDR2 SVGAGI. The CDR3 extends over 14 amino acids. CDR3 sequence (DNA): TGTGCCAGCAGTTACGAGGTTTTTGGAAACATTCAGTACTTC. Translating it yields CASSYEVFGNIQYF.

This clonotype was recorded a few times. The chain links TRBV5-1 to TRBJ2-1, with 7 bases matching TRBD2. CDR1 is SGHRS, CDR2 YFSETQ, per germline. V lost 4 bases and J lost 0; bases outside the gene matches: 7. This CDR3 region has 16 residues. The CDR3 region is CASSPLAGLSYNEQFF. The CDR3 coding sequence is TGCGCCAGCAGCCCTTTAGCGGGCCTCTCCTACAATGAGCAGTTCTTC.

This clonotype came up a few times. The V and J genes are TRBV10-3 and TRBJ2-5; D unresolved. V was clipped by 2 bases and J by 0 bases, with 10 bases between them. In germline, CDR1 is ENHRY, CDR2 SYGVKD. This CDR3 comprises 15 residues. CDR3: CAISEGYWDQETQYF. The CDR3 DNA is TGTGCCATCAGTGAGGGTTACTGGGACCAAGAGACCCAGTACTTC.

This clonotype was picked up a small number of times. The chain couples TRBV20-1 to TRBJ1-4; D is unclear. This CDR3 has 15 residues. Trimming removed 4 bases from V and 0 bases from J, with 12 bases in between. Germline loops: CDR1 DFQATT, CDR2 SNEGSKA (reference sequence). For the CDR3, the DNA is TGCAGTGCTACCTCTGACCGGGCAACTAATGAAAAACTGTTTTTT. This encodes CSATSDRATNEKLFF.